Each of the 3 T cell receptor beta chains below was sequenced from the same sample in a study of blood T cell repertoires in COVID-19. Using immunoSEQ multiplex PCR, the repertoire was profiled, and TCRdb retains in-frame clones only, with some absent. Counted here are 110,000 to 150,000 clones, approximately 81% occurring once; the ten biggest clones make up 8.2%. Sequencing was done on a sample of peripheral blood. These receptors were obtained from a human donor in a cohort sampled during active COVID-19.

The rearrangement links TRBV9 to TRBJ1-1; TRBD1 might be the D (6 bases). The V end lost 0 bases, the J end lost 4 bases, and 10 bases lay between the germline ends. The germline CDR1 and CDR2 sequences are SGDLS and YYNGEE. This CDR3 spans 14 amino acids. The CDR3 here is CASSVAGAITEAFF. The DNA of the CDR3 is TGTGCCAGCAGCGTAGCAGGGGCCATCACTGAAGCTTTCTTT.

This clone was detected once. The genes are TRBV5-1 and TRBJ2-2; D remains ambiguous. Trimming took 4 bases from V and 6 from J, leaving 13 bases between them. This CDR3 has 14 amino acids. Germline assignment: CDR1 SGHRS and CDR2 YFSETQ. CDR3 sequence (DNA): TGCGCCAGCAGCCCTATCGACCGGGCCGGGGAGCTGTTTTTT. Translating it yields CASSPIDRAGELFF.

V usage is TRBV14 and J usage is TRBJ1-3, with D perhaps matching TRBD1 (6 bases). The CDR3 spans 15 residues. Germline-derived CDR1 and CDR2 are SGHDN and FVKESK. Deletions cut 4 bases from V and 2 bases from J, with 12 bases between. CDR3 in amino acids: CASSPRRGTGNTIYF. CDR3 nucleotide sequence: TGTGCCAGCAGCCCTCGAAGGGGGACTGGAAACACCATATATTTT.